Shown below are 27 T cell receptor beta chains from a single sample sequenced in a study of blood T cell repertoires in COVID-19. Sequenced by immunoSEQ multiplex PCR; TCRdb stores in-frame clones only, minus some. The sample includes under 200,000 clones, approximately 91% seen only once; the top ten take approximately 2%. Sample: peripheral blood. The receptor set was obtained from a man younger than 35 with acute or convalescent COVID-19.

The J gene is TRBJ1-5, the V gene TRBV5-1; 9 nucleotides line up with TRBD1. Unmatched junction bases numbered 9, after V lost 0 bases and J lost 5 bases. CDR3 length equals 17 residues. The germline gives CDR1 SGHRS, CDR2 YFSETQ. CDR3 bases: TGCGCCAGCAGCTTGGCTCCCGCGGGACAGGGTTATCAGCCCCAGCATTTT. It encodes CASSLAPAGQGYQPQHF.

This CDR3 reads CASSSQGRETQYF. In DNA form, the CDR3 reads TGTGCCAGCAGTTCACAGGGACGGGAGACCCAGTACTTC. The rearrangement joins TRBV6-2 or TRBV6-3 to TRBJ2-5, with D perhaps TRBD1 (6 bases). Looked up from germline, CDR1 is MNHEY and CDR2 is SVGEGT. Trimming took 4 bases from V and 5 from J, leaving 11 bases between them. This CDR3 spans 13 amino acids.

The chain recombines TRBV2 with TRBJ2-6, with a tentative D call TRBD2 (5 bases). The ends were cut back, 3 bases at V and 2 bases at J, with 5 bases in the middle. The CDR3 has 14 amino acids. Germline V CDR1 and CDR2: SNHLY, FYNNEI. The CDR3 sequence: CASSDGTGANVLTF. In nucleotides, the CDR3 is TGTGCCAGCAGTGACGGGACTGGGGCCAACGTCCTGACTTTC.

This rearrangement joins TRBV9 to TRBJ2-2, with TRBD2 matching 8 bases. After removal of 4 bases from V and 4 bases from J, the junction contained 9 bases not matched to a gene. CDR1 and CDR2 from the germline V gene are SGDLS and YYNGEE. CDR3 length: 16 residues. The DNA of the CDR3 is TGTGCCAGCAGCCCCAGGGGCGGGGGGTCCACCGGGGAGCTGTTTTTT. It codes for CASSPRGGGSTGELFF.

This chain connects TRBV19 to TRBJ2-1; 7 bases are a match to TRBD1. CDR3 length: 12 amino acids. The trim removed 5 bases at V and 12 bases at J, leaving 7 bases unmatched. Germline V lookup: CDR1 LNHDA, CDR2 SQIVND (reference sequence). Here the CDR3 reads CASSPQQGRQFF. The CDR3 DNA reads TGTGCCAGTAGTCCCCAACAGGGGAGGCAGTTCTTC.

CDR3 bases: TGTGCCTGGAGTCCCGACAGGTCCTACGAGCAGTACTTC. Its protein product is CAWSPDRSYEQYF. The chain couples TRBV30 to TRBJ2-7; tentatively, D is TRBD1 (6 bases). Germline CDR1 GTSNPN, CDR2 SVGIG (reference sequence). Trimming removed 2 bases from V and 1 base from J, with 9 bases in between. The CDR3 extends over 13 amino acids.

This clone was picked up one time. Here the CDR3 DNA reads TGTGCCAGCAGCCAAGGGCCAGGGGATAACACTGAAGCTTTCTTT. This translates into CASSQGPGDNTEAFF. The J gene is TRBJ1-1, the V gene TRBV14; D is possibly TRBD1 (6 bases). V dropped 1 base and J dropped 2 bases, with 11 bases sitting between them. There are 15 residues in the CDR3. Germline CDR1 reads SGHDN; CDR2 reads FVKESK.

In this sample, this clone turned up once. The chain has TRBV19 and TRBJ1-4; the D gene is possibly TRBD1 (6 bases). The germline V gene encodes CDR1 LNHDA and CDR2 SQIVND (reference sequence). This CDR3 spans 13 amino acids. Trimming pared 5 bases from V and 5 bases from J, leaving 9 bases between. CDR3 residues: CASSSQGNEKLFF. The CDR3 DNA sequence: TGTGCCAGTAGTTCCCAGGGGAATGAAAAACTGTTTTTT.

The chain is built from TRBV27 and TRBJ1-5; possibly TRBD1 for D (6 bases). Germline assignment: CDR1 MNHEY and CDR2 SMNVEV (reference sequence). This CDR3 region has 16 residues. V lost 5 bases and J lost 2, with 16 bases in between. The CDR3 protein is CASSPRGRLGNQPQHF. The CDR3 DNA reads as TGTGCCAGCAGTCCCAGGGGACGTTTGGGCAATCAGCCCCAGCATTTT.

The chain carries TRBV19 and TRBJ1-1; D not resolved. This CDR3 spans 11 amino acids. The germline gives CDR1 LNHDA, CDR2 SQIVND (reference sequence). Trimming stripped 8 bases from V and 0 bases from J, with 4 bases between. CDR3 in amino acids: CASQMNTEAFF. The CDR3 nucleotides are TGTGCCAGTCAGATGAACACTGAAGCTTTCTTT.

The chain is built from TRBV29-1 and TRBJ2-7, with 7 bases fitting TRBD1. The V gene end was trimmed by 4 bases and the J gene end by 3 bases; junction bases not matched to a gene: 12. The CDR3 length is 15 residues. CDR1 SQVTM and CDR2 ANQGSEA come from the germline V gene. The CDR3: CSVVGTAHTYYEQYF. DNA of the CDR3: TGCAGCGTTGTCGGGACAGCGCACACTTACTACGAGCAGTACTTC.

CDR3 nucleotide sequence: TGTGCCAGCAGCCCCGGGACAGGGGGATTATCTGGGGCCAACGTCCTGACTTTC. Protein product: CASSPGTGGLSGANVLTF. The rearrangement links TRBV5-4 to TRBJ2-6; TRBD1 aligns across 11 bases. The CDR3 consists of 18 residues. J gave up 1 base and V 4 bases, and 7 bases lay outside the gene matches. Germline V gives CDR1 SGHNT, CDR2 YYREEE (reference sequence). The entire variable domain, with the rest obtained from reference TRBV5-4 and TRBJ2-6, is as follows: ETGVTQSPTHLIKTRGQQVTLRCSSQSGHNTVSWYQQALGQGPQFIFQYYREEENGRGNFPPRFSGLQFPNYSSELNVNALELDDSALYLCASSPGTGGLSGANVLTFGAGSRLTVL.

This rearrangement joins TRBV5-1 to TRBJ1-2; 8 bases align to TRBD1. This CDR3 comprises 16 residues. Per germline, CDR1 SGHRS and CDR2 YFSETQ. V trimming: 4 bases; J trimming: 3 bases; junction bases outside the gene matches: 11. The chain's CDR3 is CASSENTGGIDYGYTF. The CDR3 DNA follows: TGCGCCAGCAGCGAAAACACAGGGGGAATTGACTATGGCTACACCTTC.

The chain has TRBV5-1 and TRBJ2-7; TRBD2 agrees at 10 bases. V was clipped by 3 bases and J by 7 bases; unmatched bases: 16. Germline CDR1 SGHRS, CDR2 YFSETQ. This CDR3 is built from 17 residues. Here the CDR3 reads CASSSSIAGGQAREQYF. The CDR3 bases are TGCGCCAGCAGCTCATCTATAGCGGGGGGCCAGGCTAGAGAGCAGTACTTC. Based on the CDR3 plus reference TRBV5-1 and TRBJ2-7, the full variable domain is KAGVTQTPRYLIKTRGQQVTLSCSPISGHRSVSWYQQTPGQGLQFLFEYFSETQRNKGNFPGRFSGRQFSNSRSEMNVSTLELGDSALYLCASSSSIAGGQAREQYFGPGTRLTVT.

The gene calls are TRBV6-5 and TRBJ2-3; possible D gene TRBD2, 7 bases. V lost 2 bases to trimming and J lost 14 bases, with 14 bases between them. The CDR3 runs to 12 residues. CDR1 MNHEY and CDR2 SVGAGI come from the germline V gene. CDR3 protein: CASSYGGGPRYF. The CDR3, as DNA: TGTGCCAGCAGTTACGGGGGGGGCCCCCGGTATTTT.

This chain links TRBV5-1 with TRBJ2-2; 8 bases are shared with TRBD1. The CDR3 loop spans 14 amino acids. CDR1 is SGHRS and CDR2 is YFSETQ in the germline V gene. Trimming removed 4 bases from V and 4 bases from J; junction bases left unmatched: 3. Here the CDR3 reads CASSVQGGTGELFF. The CDR3 nucleotides are TGCGCCAGCAGCGTACAGGGGGGCACCGGGGAGCTGTTTTTT.

The V call is TRBV5-1, the J call TRBJ1-1, with D possibly matching TRBD1 (5 bases). The CDR3 loop spans 14 amino acids. Trimming removed 6 bases from V and 5 bases from J, with 17 bases in between. CDR1 and CDR2 (germline): SGHRS, YFSETQ. CDR3 DNA: TGCGCCAGCAAGGGCAACGGGGCGGGAACTGAAGCTTTCTTT. Translation gives CASKGNGAGTEAFF.

The V call is TRBV9, the J call TRBJ2-1; TRBD2 agrees at 13 bases. The germline CDR1 and CDR2 sequences are SGDLS and YYNGEE. With V trimmed by 3 bases and J by 8 bases, 2 bases remained unmatched. The CDR3 is 14 residues long. The chain's CDR3 is CASSGTSGSYEQFF. The CDR3 DNA reads TGTGCCAGCAGCGGGACTAGCGGGAGCTATGAGCAGTTCTTC.

The V gene is TRBV3-1 (or the pseudogene TRBV3-2), the J gene TRBJ2-7; 7 bases align to TRBD2. Unmatched junction bases numbered 4, after V lost 2 bases and J lost 0 bases. This CDR3 is 15 amino acids long. Germline CDR1 and CDR2: LGHDT and YNNKEL (reference sequence). DNA of the CDR3: TGTGCCAGCAGCCAAATGGGGGGGTCCTCCTACGAGCAGTACTTC. Amino acids: CASSQMGGSSYEQYF.

V usage is TRBV9 and J usage is TRBJ1-1, with D possibly being TRBD1 (5 bases). Germline V gene lookup returns CDR1 SGDLS and CDR2 YYNGEE. With 0 bases removed from V and 3 bases from J, the gap between germline ends came to 9 bases. CDR3 size: 14 residues. CDR3 sequence: CASSVEGPDTEAFF. CDR3 sequence (DNA): TGTGCCAGCAGCGTAGAGGGGCCTGACACTGAAGCTTTCTTT. Together with reference TRBV9 and TRBJ1-1, the CDR3 gives the full variable domain: DSGVTQTPKHLITATGQRVTLRCSPRSGDLSVYWYQQSLDQGLQFLIQYYNGEERAKGNILERFSAQQFPDLHSELNLSSLELGDSALYFCASSVEGPDTEAFFGQGTRLTVV.

The rearrangement links TRBV24-1 to TRBJ2-5; a weak D match, TRBD1 (5 bases). Trimming pared 6 bases from V and 2 bases from J, leaving 12 bases between. CDR3 length equals 14 residues. Germline values: CDR1 KGHDR, CDR2 SFDVKD. In nucleotides, the CDR3 is TGTGCCACCAGTTCAGGAAGGGGACAAGAGACCCAGTACTTC. As protein: CATSSGRGQETQYF.

The V and J genes are TRBV3-1 (or the pseudogene TRBV3-2) and TRBJ2-5; possibly TRBD2 for D (6 bases). Germline CDR1 LGHDT, CDR2 YNNKEL (reference sequence). The CDR3 is made up of 16 amino acids. Trimming took 4 bases from V and 1 from J, leaving 16 bases between them. The CDR3 here is CASSPSREAFQETQYF. CDR3 nucleotide sequence: TGTGCCAGCAGCCCTTCGAGGGAGGCCTTCCAAGAGACCCAGTACTTC.

The chain carries TRBV12-5 and TRBJ2-5; D is possibly TRBD1 (7 bases). There are 14 residues in the CDR3. V was cut by 2 bases and J by 2 bases, with 9 bases left in between. Germline V CDR1 and CDR2: LGHNT, FRNRAP. The CDR3 DNA is TGTGCTAGTGGTTTGTCAGGGGGGCAAGAGACCCAGTACTTC. The encoded protein is CASGLSGGQETQYF. The variable domain in full, with the rest retrieved from reference TRBV12-5 and TRBJ2-5, is DARVTQTPRHKVTEMGQEVTMRCQPILGHNTVFWYRQTMMQGLELLAYFRNRAPLDDSGMPKDRFSAEMPDATLATLKIQPSEPRDSAVYFCASGLSGGQETQYFGPGTRLLVL.

This chain links TRBV5-1 with TRBJ2-7, with D maybe TRBD1 (6 bases). The CDR3 length is 15 residues. Germline CDR1 SGHRS, CDR2 YFSETQ. V was shortened by 5 bases and J by 4 bases, with 19 bases between the two germline ends. The CDR3 bases are TGCGCCAGCAGGTTGAACGTTGGGACACCTTACGAGCAGTACTTC. This translates into CASRLNVGTPYEQYF.

This chain uses TRBV9 with TRBJ2-3, with no clear D. The CDR3 is 15 amino acids. Germline CDR1 and CDR2: SGDLS and YYNGEE. V was trimmed by 4 bases and J by 4 bases, leaving 16 bases between them. CDR3 residues: CASSFPPSAADTQYF. The CDR3 DNA follows: TGTGCCAGCAGCTTTCCCCCCAGCGCGGCAGATACGCAGTATTTT.

V gene TRBV4-1 combines with J gene TRBJ2-7, with TRBD2 matching over 8 bases. V was clipped by 0 bases and J by 6 bases; unmatched bases: 7. CDR1 is MGHRA and CDR2 is YSYEKL in the germline V gene. This CDR3 has 15 amino acids. The CDR3 loop is CASSQEAGEEGEQYF. CDR3 nucleotides: TGCGCCAGCAGCCAAGAAGCGGGAGAGGAGGGCGAGCAGTACTTC.

The chain employs TRBV30 and TRBJ2-1, with 16 bases identical to TRBD2. This CDR3 spans 18 amino acids. The germline CDR1 and CDR2 sequences are GTSNPN and SVGIG (reference sequence). J gave up 0 bases and V 2 bases, and 4 bases lay outside the gene matches. The CDR3 region is CAWSLGLAGGSSYNEQFF. In nucleotides, the CDR3 is TGTGCCTGGAGTTTGGGACTAGCGGGGGGGAGCTCCTACAATGAGCAGTTCTTC.